This TCR beta chain was sequenced during a study of early T cells in non-severe SARS-CoV-2 infection. Study details: Sequencing of unsorted whole blood was done on bulk RNA, leaving chains unpaired.

Notes on the study in general: VDJdb-based matching was biased toward anti-spike CD8 responses and missed private and CD4 specificities.

This CDR3 is 15 amino acids long. With 5 bases clipped from V and 7 bases from J, the junction kept 14 bases outside the gene matches. Germline values: CDR1 PRHDT, CDR2 FYEKMQ (reference sequence). Individual cDNA molecules received unique molecular identifiers. TCRdb re-called the 5' RACE reads with MiXCR, one entry per CDR3 protein. The sample carries around 88,000 distinct CDR3 sequences, about an eighth recorded once. To note about this clonotype: The target antigen is unknown.

The sequence derives from an adult who was a healthcare worker with PCR-confirmed SARS-CoV-2 infection or an uninfected control (not recorded which). Sequencing was carried out using whole blood. This chain links TRBV13 with TRBJ2-7; the match to TRBD2 covers 7 bases. The CDR3 region is CASSPHGGSKGEQYF. The CDR3 DNA sequence: TGTGCCAGCAGCCCCCACGGGGGGAGCAAGGGTGAGCAGTACTTC. Supplemented by reference TRBV13 and TRBJ2-7, the full variable domain reads AAGVIQSPRHLIKEKRETATLKCYPIPRHDTVYWYQQGPGQDPQFLISFYEKMQSDKGSIPDRFSAQQFSDYHSELNMSSLELGDSALYFCASSPHGGSKGEQYFGPGTRLTVT.